What follows describes a single T cell receptor beta chain. Its matching antigen is unknown. The conserved final phenylalanine or tryptophan is absent from the CDR3, which likely points to a read error. In this cohort, patients with other autoimmune diseases, uncontrolled infections, pregnancy or lactation were excluded. Physicians reached a diagnosis by relying on clinical symptoms, serum thyroxine, TRAb, thyroid ultrasound and orbital computed tomography. This specimen belongs to a study of Graves' ophthalmopathy and Graves' hyperthyroidism. Study results and limitations: Blood repertoires reportedly contained most expanded thyroid clonotypes above 0.001 frequency.

The germline V gene encodes CDR1 SGDLS and CDR2 YYNGEE. The CDR3 has 15 amino acids. V shed 4 bases, J shed 1 base, and the junction held 3 bases outside the gene matches. Using RNA transcripts, the TCR beta CDR3 regions were amplified. Second-round multiplex PCR came after first-round RT-PCR with HTBI primers. TCRdb re-derived calls from the multiplex PCR reads in MiXCR, one entry per CDR3 protein. The profile shows about 1.1 million distinct CDR3 sequences, about 38% of them singletons. What was sequenced was peripheral blood or thyroid tissue (not recorded which). This clonotype was sampled from an adult man with Graves' hyperthyroidism. V gene TRBV9 combines with J gene TRBJ2-2, with 8 positions matching TRBD2. The CDR3 sequence is CASSPSGLNTGELFL. In nucleotides, the CDR3 is TGTGCCAGCAGCCCTAGCGGGTTGAACACCGGGGAGCTGTTTCTT.